The TCR beta chain under discussion was sequenced for a study of OX40 agonist ivuxolimab in advanced cancers. Only in-frame clones appear in the TCRdb table, and some are missing; sequencing was by immunoSEQ multiplex PCR. The sample lists about 49,000 clones, roughly 79% occurring once. The CDR3 has 14 residues. Germline-derived CDR1 and CDR2 are SGHDT and YYEEEE. V was pared by 2 bases and J by 2 bases, with 8 bases between. The specimen was CD4+ or CD8+ T cells sorted from blood, collected in a trial of the OX40 agonist ivuxolimab. The sequence was obtained from an adult with an advanced solid tumor such as melanoma, head and neck, liver or kidney cancer. This chain uses TRBV5-6 with TRBJ1-5; D call uncertain. Here the CDR3 reads CASSFWGGNQPQHF. In DNA, the CDR3 is TGTGCCAGCAGCTTTTGGGGAGGCAATCAGCCCCAGCATTTT.